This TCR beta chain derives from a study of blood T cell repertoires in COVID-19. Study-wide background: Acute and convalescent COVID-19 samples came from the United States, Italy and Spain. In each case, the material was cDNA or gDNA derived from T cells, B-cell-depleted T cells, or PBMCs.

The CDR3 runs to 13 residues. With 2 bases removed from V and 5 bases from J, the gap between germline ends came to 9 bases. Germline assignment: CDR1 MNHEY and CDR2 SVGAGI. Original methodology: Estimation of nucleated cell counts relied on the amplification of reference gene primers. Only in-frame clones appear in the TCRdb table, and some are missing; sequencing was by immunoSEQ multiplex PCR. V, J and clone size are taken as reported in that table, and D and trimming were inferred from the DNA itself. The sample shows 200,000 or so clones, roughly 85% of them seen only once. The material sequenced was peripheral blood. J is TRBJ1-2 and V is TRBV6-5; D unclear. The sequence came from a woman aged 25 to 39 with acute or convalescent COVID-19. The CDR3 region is CASSYGQIYGYTF. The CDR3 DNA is TGTGCCAGCAGTTACGGGCAGATTTATGGCTACACCTTC.